Sequencing of this T cell receptor beta chain was carried out in a study of beta chain features in type 1 diabetes. Study findings and constraints: In the patient group, naive, central memory and Treg TCRB repertoires seemed more alike than in the healthy donor group.

The CDR3 contains 14 residues. CDR1 is SGHDT and CDR2 is YYEEEE in the germline V gene. V was shortened by 0 bases and J by 5 bases, with 8 bases between the two germline ends. What was sequenced were expressed TCRB transcripts, since all of the isolated RNA had been reverse transcribed. The study sequenced naive, central memory and regulatory T cell samples to an average of around 3.4 million reads. Only in-frame clones appear in the TCRdb table, and some are missing; sequencing was by immunoSEQ multiplex PCR. The table has about 260,000 clones, about 71% seen once; the top ten hold about 0.05%. Concerning this clone: No antigen is known for it.

V and J are TRBV5-6 and TRBJ2-2; D is undetermined. The source of this sequence is a young man in good health. The specimen was naive CD4+ T cells from blood. The CDR3 region has the DNA TGTGCCAGCAGCTTGGCCAAGCTTACCGGGGAGCTGTTTTTT. Its protein is CASSLAKLTGELFF.